These 14 T cell receptor beta chains originate from one sample sequenced in a study of cytomegalovirus exposure and HLA in healthy donors (dated by TCRdb to about 2017). Library creation used the immunoSEQ multiplex PCR assay. A mixture of 60 forward primers for TCR Vbeta segments and 13 reverse primers for TCR Jbeta segments was used in the multiplex PCR. TCRdb retrieved this table from immuneACCESS and kept in-frame rearrangements only. Not all clones are present; in checked studies, unresolved V genes account for under half, and no reason is known for the remainder. Present in this sample are about 150,000 clones, approximately 77% of which were seen just once. In total, the top ten clones hold more than 1.1% of the sample. The sample comprised PBMCs. These receptors were obtained from a woman between 35 and 50 years old in good health and CMV-seronegative.

This chain uses TRBV7-9 with TRBJ2-5; unclear D gene. The end of the DNA aligns better with TRBJ2-7, so the J call may be wrong. CDR1 is SEHNR and CDR2 is FQNEAQ in the germline V gene (reference sequence). This CDR3 comprises 14 residues. The CDR3 region is CASSLAWDSYEQYF. The CDR3 region has the DNA TGTGCCAGCAGCTTAGCTTGGGACTCCTACGAGCAGTACTTC.

The V and J genes are TRBV15 and TRBJ1-4; TRBD1 matches at 9 bases. The CDR3 is 14 amino acids. Germline assignment: CDR1 LNHNV and CDR2 YYDKDF (reference sequence). The J segment lost 7 bases and the V segment lost 1 base, leaving 1 base of the junction unmatched. CDR3 nucleotides: TGTGCCACCAGCAGAGGGGACAGGGTTGAAAAACTGTTTTTT. It yields the protein CATSRGDRVEKLFF. Full variable domain (rest looked up from reference TRBV15 and TRBJ1-4): DAMVIQNPRYQVTQFGKPVTLSCSQTLNHNVMYWYQQKSSQAPKLLFHYYDKDFNNEADTPDNFQSRRPNTSFCFLDIRSPGLGDTAMYLCATSRGDRVEKLFFGSGTQLSVL.

The genes are TRBV18 and TRBJ2-5, with TRBD1 identical over 8 bases. Germline CDR1 KGHSH, CDR2 LQKENI. The trim removed 3 bases at V and 1 base at J, leaving 4 bases unmatched. The CDR3 has 15 residues. The CDR3 DNA sequence: TGTGCCAGCTCACCTGGGACAGGACCCCAAGAGACCCAGTACTTC. This sequence encodes CASSPGTGPQETQYF.

The chain couples TRBV29-1 to TRBJ2-5; 14 positions match TRBD2. J was trimmed by 1 base and V by 8 bases; bases with no gene match: 12. The CDR3 has 17 amino acids. Germline lookup yields CDR1 SQVTM and CDR2 ANQGSEA. This chain's CDR3 is CSSKGTSGGLRQETQYF. DNA for the CDR3: TGCAGCTCCAAAGGGACTAGCGGGGGATTACGCCAAGAGACCCAGTACTTC.

This clone was detected once. The V and J genes are TRBV11-2 and TRBJ1-4, with no clear D. The CDR3 loop spans 14 amino acids. In germline, CDR1 is SGHAT, CDR2 FQNNGV. The germline V and J ends were trimmed by 5 bases and 3 bases, with 10 bases remaining between them. CDR3 nucleotide sequence: TGTGCCAGCAGCCTAGGGCTTGCTAATGAAAAACTGTTTTTT. Its protein product is CASSLGLANEKLFF.

V is TRBV2 and J is TRBJ1-2; a weak D match, TRBD1 (5 bases). Per the germline V gene, CDR1 is SNHLY and CDR2 is FYNNEI. The CDR3 runs to 14 residues. The V end was cut by 5 bases, the J end by 5 bases, with 15 bases between. CDR3 bases: TGTGCCAGCAGTACGGCAGGGAAGGTTTATGGCTACACCTTC. Translating it yields CASSTAGKVYGYTF.

This rearrangement joins TRBV27 to TRBJ1-5; no clear D. The CDR3 consists of 14 residues. The V gene's germline CDR1 is MNHEY and CDR2 SMNVEV (reference sequence). V lost 3 bases and J 7 bases, leaving 13 bases between the germline ends. The CDR3 protein is CASSLVRGGQPQHF. Here the CDR3 DNA reads TGTGCCAGCAGTTTGGTAAGAGGAGGACAGCCCCAGCATTTT.

This clone has just one count. J is TRBJ2-3 and V is TRBV11-3; D might be TRBD2 (5 bases). V lost 8 bases and J lost 4, with 13 bases in between. CDR3 length: 13 amino acids. Germline-derived CDR1 and CDR2 are SGHNT and YENEEA. The DNA of the CDR3 is TGTGCCAGCTCCTCGGGTAGCGCAGATACGCAGTATTTT. It encodes CASSSGSADTQYF.

This sequence joins TRBV6-5 and TRBJ1-3; TRBD1 agrees at 11 bases. The V gene end was trimmed by 2 bases and the J gene end by 4 bases; junction bases not matched to a gene: 4. The CDR3 covers 16 residues. Germline V gene lookup returns CDR1 MNHEY and CDR2 SVGAGI. This CDR3 is CASSYGTGGYGNTIYF. The CDR3 DNA reads TGTGCCAGCAGTTACGGGACAGGGGGTTACGGAAACACCATATATTTT.

The chain has TRBV15 and TRBJ1-4, with D perhaps matching TRBD1 (5 bases). The V end was cut by 6 bases, the J end by 0 bases, with 14 bases between. Germline lookup yields CDR1 LNHNV and CDR2 YYDKDF (reference sequence). The CDR3 has 16 residues. For the CDR3, the DNA is TGTGCCACCAGAGGGGCAGGCAGGGCAACTAATGAAAAACTGTTTTTT. Residues: CATRGAGRATNEKLFF.

The chain links TRBV6-5 to TRBJ2-5, with unresolved D. The CDR3 is 12 residues long. The V end was cut by 0 bases, the J end by 5 bases, with 4 bases between. Germline CDR1 reads MNHEY; CDR2 reads SVGAGI. The CDR3, as DNA: TGTGCCAGCAGTTACTCCGGGGAGACCCAGTACTTC. Protein: CASSYSGETQYF.

The chain is built from TRBV7-9 and TRBJ2-7; TRBD1 might be the D (5 bases). The CDR3 consists of 13 residues. CDR1 and CDR2 from the germline V gene are SEHNR and FQNEAQ (reference sequence). Trimming cost V 3 bases and J 3 bases, with 9 bases left between them. The CDR3 reads CASSFTGNYEQYF. The CDR3 DNA reads TGTGCCAGCAGCTTCACAGGAAACTACGAGCAGTACTTC.

The J gene is TRBJ2-1, the V gene TRBV7-3, with TRBD2 matching over 8 bases. Losses at the gene ends were 2 bases for V and 5 bases for J; bases not matched to a gene: 5. The CDR3 consists of 15 residues. Germline-derived CDR1 and CDR2 are SGHTA and FQGTGA. CDR3 in amino acids: CASSLGVTSDNEQFF. The CDR3 DNA reads TGTGCCAGCAGCTTAGGTGTGACTAGCGACAATGAGCAGTTCTTC.

The chain joins TRBV7-2 to TRBJ2-3; TRBD2 matches 10 bases. Germline V lookup: CDR1 SGHTA, CDR2 FQGNSA. The CDR3 is made up of 17 amino acids. With V trimmed by 5 bases and J by 1 base, 9 bases remained unmatched. CDR3 nucleotide sequence: TGTGCCAGCAGCCCGAGGGTCGGGACTAGCGGCACAGATACGCAGTATTTT. Residues: CASSPRVGTSGTDTQYF.